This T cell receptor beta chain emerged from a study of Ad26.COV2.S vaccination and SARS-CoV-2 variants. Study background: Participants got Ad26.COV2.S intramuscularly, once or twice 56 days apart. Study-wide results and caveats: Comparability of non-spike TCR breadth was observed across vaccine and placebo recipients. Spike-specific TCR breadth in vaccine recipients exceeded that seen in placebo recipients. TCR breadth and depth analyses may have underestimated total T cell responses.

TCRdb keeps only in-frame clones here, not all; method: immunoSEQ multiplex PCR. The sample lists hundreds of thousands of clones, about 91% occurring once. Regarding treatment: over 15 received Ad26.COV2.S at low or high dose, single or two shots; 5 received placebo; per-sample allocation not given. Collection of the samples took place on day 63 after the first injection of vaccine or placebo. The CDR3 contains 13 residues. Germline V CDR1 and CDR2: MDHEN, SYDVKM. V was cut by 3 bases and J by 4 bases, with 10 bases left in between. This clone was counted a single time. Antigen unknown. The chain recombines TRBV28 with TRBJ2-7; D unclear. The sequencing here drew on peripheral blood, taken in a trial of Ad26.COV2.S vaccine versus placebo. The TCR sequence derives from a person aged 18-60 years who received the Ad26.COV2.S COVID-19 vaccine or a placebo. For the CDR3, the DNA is TGTGCCAGCAGTTTGGTATCCTGGTACGAGCAGTACTTC. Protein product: CASSLVSWYEQYF.